Many counts were recorded for the clone carrying this T cell receptor (beta chain). TCRbeta library preparation incorporated unique molecular identifiers. TCRdb re-analysed the PCR reads in MiXCR, keeping a single row per CDR3 protein. The sample shows about 110,000 distinct CDR3 sequences, about 9.4% of them seen only once. This entry belongs to a study of T-cell reconstitution after alpha-beta-depleted transplantation in children. V lost 5 bases to trimming and J lost 1 base; unmatched junction nucleotides: 13. From germline, CDR1 is MNHEY and CDR2 SMNVEV (reference sequence). CDR3 length equals 17 residues.

The sequenced sample was PBMCs from the stem cell graft donor, obtained from the stem cell graft. The chain carries TRBV27 and TRBJ1-2; 7 positions agree with TRBD1. The clonotype was recovered from a human donor who donated a stem cell graft to a child with acute lymphoblastic leukemia. CDR3 amino acids: CASSVDRKNTNNYGYTF. The CDR3 DNA reads as TGTGCCAGCAGTGTGGACAGGAAAAATACTAATAACTATGGCTACACCTTC.